This TCR beta chain derives from a study of shared clonotypes between healthy human individuals. Germline loops: CDR1 LNHDA, CDR2 SQIVND (reference sequence). The ends lost 4 bases at V and 5 bases at J; junction bases unmatched: 7. The CDR3 is 15 residues long. For each subset, genomic DNA was distributed in equal portions over several immunoSEQ plates. As originally analysed: Because ImmunoSEQ provided only junction sequences with no quality scores, the filtering differed. Some clones are missing from TCRdb's copy, which holds only in-frame ones; the method was immunoSEQ multiplex PCR. The V and J calls and clone size come from that table; D and trimming were worked out from the DNA. This sample has about 460,000 clones, with around 77% found just once.

The material sequenced was PBMCs. The clonotype was recovered from a woman between 40 and 55 years old in good health. Some clones in this sample may be carry-over from other donors' samples. The chain is built from TRBV19 and TRBJ2-5, with 10 bases aligning to TRBD2. This CDR3 is CASSTPTSGRETQYF. The CDR3 DNA is TGTGCCAGTAGTACACCGACTAGCGGGCGGGAGACCCAGTACTTC.